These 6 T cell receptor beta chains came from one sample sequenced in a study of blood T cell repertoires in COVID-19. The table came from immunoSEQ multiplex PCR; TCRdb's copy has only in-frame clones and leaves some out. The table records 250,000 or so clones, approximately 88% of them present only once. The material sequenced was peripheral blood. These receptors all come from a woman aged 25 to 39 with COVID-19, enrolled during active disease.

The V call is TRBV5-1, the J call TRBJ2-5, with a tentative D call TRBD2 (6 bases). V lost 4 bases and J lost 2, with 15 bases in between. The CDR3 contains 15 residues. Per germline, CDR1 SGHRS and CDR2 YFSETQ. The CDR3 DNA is TGCGCCAGCAGCCTCGGGGGAACAAGACAAGAGACCCAGTACTTC. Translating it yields CASSLGGTRQETQYF.

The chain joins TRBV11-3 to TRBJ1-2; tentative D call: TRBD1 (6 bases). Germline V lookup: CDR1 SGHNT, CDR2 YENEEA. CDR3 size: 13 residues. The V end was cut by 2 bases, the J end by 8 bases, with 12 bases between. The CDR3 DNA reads TGTGCCAGCAGCTTAATCGGGGGGCAAGGCTACACCTTC. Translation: CASSLIGGQGYTF. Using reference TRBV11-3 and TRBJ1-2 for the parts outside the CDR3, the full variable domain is EAGVVQSPRYKIIEKKQPVAFWCNPISGHNTLYWYLQNLGQGPELLIRYENEEAVDDSQLPKDRFSAERLKGVDSTLKIQPAELGDSAVYLCASSLIGGQGYTFGSGTRLTVV.

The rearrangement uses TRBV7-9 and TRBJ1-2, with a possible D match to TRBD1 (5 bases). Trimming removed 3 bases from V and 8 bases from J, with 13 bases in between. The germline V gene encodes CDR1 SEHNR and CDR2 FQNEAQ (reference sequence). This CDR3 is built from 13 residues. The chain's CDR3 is CASSLGGFRGYTF. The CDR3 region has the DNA TGTGCCAGCAGCTTGGGGGGATTTCGGGGCTACACCTTC.

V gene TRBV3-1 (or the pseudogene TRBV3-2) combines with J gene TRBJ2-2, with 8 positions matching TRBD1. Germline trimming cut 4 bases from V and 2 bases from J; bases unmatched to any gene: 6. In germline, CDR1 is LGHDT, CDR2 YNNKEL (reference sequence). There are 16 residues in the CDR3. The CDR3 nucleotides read TGTGCCAGCAGCCTAGGACAGGGCCCAAACACCGGGGAGCTGTTTTTT. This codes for CASSLGQGPNTGELFF.

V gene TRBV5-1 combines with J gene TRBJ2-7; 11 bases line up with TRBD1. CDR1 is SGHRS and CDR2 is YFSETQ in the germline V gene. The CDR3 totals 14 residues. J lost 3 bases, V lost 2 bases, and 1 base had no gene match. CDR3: CASSLGTGGYEQYF. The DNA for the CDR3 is TGCGCCAGCAGCTTAGGGACAGGGGGCTACGAGCAGTACTTC.

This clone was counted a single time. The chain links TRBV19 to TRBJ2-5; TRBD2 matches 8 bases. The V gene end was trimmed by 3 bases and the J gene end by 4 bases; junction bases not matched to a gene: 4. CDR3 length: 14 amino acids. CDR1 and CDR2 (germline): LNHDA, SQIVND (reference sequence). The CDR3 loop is CASSMGLAGETQYF. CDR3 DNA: TGTGCCAGTAGTATGGGTCTAGCGGGAGAGACCCAGTACTTC.